The 16 T cell receptor beta chains reported below all come from one sample, sequenced in a study of CD8 T cells in Susac syndrome. Reverse transcription of 0.5 to 1 ug RNA was performed with random hexamers. TCRdb analysed the immunoSEQ multiplex PCR reads with MiXCR anew, one entry per CDR3 protein. The sample has approximately 190,000 distinct CDR3 sequences; approximately 93% are singletons. Input material: CD4+ T cells from PBMCs. Receptors originate from a human donor in good health.

The gene calls are TRBV7-2 and TRBJ1-3; no firm D call. The CDR3 runs 18 residues. CDR1 is SGHTA and CDR2 is FQGNSA in the germline V gene. Trimming removed 5 bases at V and 1 base at J, with 21 bases between. In DNA, the CDR3 is TGTGCCAGCAGCCGTTCTCTAGGAACGGGCTTGTCTGGAAACACCATATATTTT. Translation gives CASSRSLGTGLSGNTIYF.

This clonotype was seen a single time. The J gene is TRBJ2-2, the V gene TRBV19; D perhaps matches TRBD1 (6 bases). V lost 8 bases and J 5 bases, leaving 12 bases between the germline ends. Germline V gene data show CDR1 as LNHDA and CDR2 as SQIVND (reference sequence). The length of the CDR3 is 13 residues. For the CDR3, the DNA is TGTGCCAGTGATACAGGGTGGACCGGGGAGCTGTTTTTT. It codes for CASDTGWTGELFF.

The chain has TRBV2 and TRBJ1-5, with D hard to call. Between the trimmed V and J ends, which lost 6 bases and 4 bases, there was a span of 13 bases. The length of the CDR3 is 14 residues. In germline, CDR1 is SNHLY, CDR2 FYNNEI. CDR3 nucleotides: TGTGCCAGCAGCTACTTCCCCAGAAATCAGCCCCAGCATTTT. Translated: CASSYFPRNQPQHF.

This sequence joins TRBV7-2 and TRBJ1-2, with 8 positions matching TRBD1. The CDR3 is made up of 14 amino acids. Unmatched junction bases numbered 10, after V lost 7 bases and J lost 6 bases. Germline assignment: CDR1 SGHTA and CDR2 FQGNSA. The DNA of the CDR3 is TGTGCCAGCACCATAGGACAGGGAGACGATGGCTACACCTTC. Translation: CASTIGQGDDGYTF.

The V call is TRBV7-2, the J call TRBJ1-2, with D unresolved. The CDR3 contains 13 residues. Trimming removed 5 bases at V and 1 base at J, with 8 bases between. CDR1 is SGHTA and CDR2 is FQGNSA in the germline V gene. The CDR3 here is CASSHTLNYGYTF. As DNA, the CDR3 is TGTGCCAGCAGCCATACACTTAACTATGGCTACACCTTC.

The J gene is TRBJ2-3, the V gene TRBV12-3 or TRBV12-4; 8 bases line up with TRBD1. There are 14 residues in the CDR3. V shed 6 bases and J 3 bases; nucleotides not matched to a gene: 5. The chain's CDR3 is CASRLWTGTDTQYF. CDR3 coding DNA: TGTGCCAGCAGACTCTGGACAGGGACAGATACGCAGTATTTT.

The chain joins TRBV11-3 to TRBJ2-3; D might be TRBD1 (6 bases). Germline V gives CDR1 SGHNT, CDR2 YENEEA. Deletions cut 1 base from V and 0 bases from J, with 11 bases between. This CDR3 spans 16 amino acids. The DNA for the CDR3 is TGTGCCAGCAGCTTAGGGCAGGGGCGTAGCACAGATACGCAGTATTTT. Its translation is CASSLGQGRSTDTQYF.

The rearrangement joins TRBV29-1 to TRBJ1-1, with a weak D call TRBD1 (5 bases). This CDR3 is built from 12 residues. Trimming removed 6 bases at V and 5 bases at J, with 13 bases between. The germline V gene has CDR1 SQVTM and CDR2 ANQGSEA. The CDR3 spells CSVGQKGTEAFF. The CDR3 nucleotides read TGCAGCGTCGGACAAAAGGGAACTGAAGCTTTCTTT.

The V gene is TRBV20-1, the J gene TRBJ1-5; D is perhaps TRBD1 (5 bases). V lost 3 bases and J lost 7, with 16 bases in between. The germline V gene has CDR1 DFQATT and CDR2 SNEGSKA (reference sequence). This CDR3 has 14 residues. The CDR3 loop reads CSARSGTAGQPQHF. The CDR3 coding sequence is TGCAGTGCTAGGTCCGGGACCGCTGGCCAGCCCCAGCATTTT.

This clonotype appeared a single time. V gene TRBV5-1 combines with J gene TRBJ2-5; D remains unclear. V lost 4 bases and J lost 2, with 12 bases in between. The CDR3 loop spans 14 amino acids. CDR1 and CDR2 (germline): SGHRS, YFSETQ. The CDR3 region has the DNA TGCGCCAGCAGCCTCAACGGATTTCAAGAGACCCAGTACTTC. Its translation is CASSLNGFQETQYF. The complete variable domain, with remaining parts taken from reference TRBV5-1 and TRBJ2-5, reads KAGVTQTPRYLIKTRGQQVTLSCSPISGHRSVSWYQQTPGQGLQFLFEYFSETQRNKGNFPGRFSGRQFSNSRSEMNVSTLELGDSALYLCASSLNGFQETQYFGPGTRLLVL.

The gene calls are TRBV6-1 and TRBJ1-1; TRBD1 might be the D (5 bases). This CDR3 has 14 amino acids. Per germline, CDR1 MNHNS and CDR2 SASEGT. V was pared by 2 bases and J by 4 bases, with 11 bases between. For the CDR3, the DNA is TGTGCCAGCAGTGAATCCGGGAGGGGCACTGAAGCTTTCTTT. Translated: CASSESGRGTEAFF.

The rearrangement links TRBV7-9 to TRBJ2-3; D gene unclear. The V end was cut by 5 bases, the J end by 1 base, with 7 bases between. The CDR3 is 13 amino acids. CDR1 and CDR2 from the germline V gene are SEHNR and FQNEAQ (reference sequence). The CDR3 loop is CASSMDGTDTQYF. The DNA for the CDR3 is TGTGCCAGCAGCATGGACGGCACAGATACGCAGTATTTT.

This clonotype was found a few times. This chain connects TRBV9 to TRBJ1-2; D is undetermined. Trimming shortened V by 0 bases and J by 1 base, and 4 bases separated the two germline ends. The germline CDR1 and CDR2 sequences are SGDLS and YYNGEE. This CDR3 is built from 13 residues. The CDR3 DNA reads as TGTGCCAGCAGCGTAGATGGTAACTATGGCTACACCTTC. Protein sequence: CASSVDGNYGYTF. Together with reference TRBV9 and TRBJ1-2, the CDR3 gives the full variable domain: DSGVTQTPKHLITATGQRVTLRCSPRSGDLSVYWYQQSLDQGLQFLIQYYNGEERAKGNILERFSAQQFPDLHSELNLSSLELGDSALYFCASSVDGNYGYTFGSGTRLTVV.

The V call is TRBV7-9, the J call TRBJ2-7; D tentatively fits TRBD1 or TRBD2 (6 bases each). Germline V lookup: CDR1 SEHNR, CDR2 FQNEAQ (reference sequence). This CDR3 region has 14 residues. Trimming left V 3 bases short and J 2 bases short, with 11 bases between. The CDR3 nucleotides are TGTGCCAGCAGCTTTGGGGGGCCCCCCTACGAGCAGTACTTC. It is translated as CASSFGGPPYEQYF.

The chain combines TRBV3-1 with TRBJ2-1, with D possibly being TRBD2 (7 bases). The CDR3 has 17 residues. The V end lost 2 bases, the J end lost 7 bases, and 21 bases lay between the germline ends. Germline V gives CDR1 LGHDT, CDR2 YNNKEL (reference sequence). This CDR3 is CASSQWGGGQKANEQFF. In DNA, the CDR3 is TGTGCCAGCAGCCAATGGGGAGGGGGTCAGAAGGCGAATGAGCAGTTCTTC.

The genes are TRBV9 and TRBJ2-2; the match to TRBD2 covers 9 bases. CDR3 length equals 15 residues. Germline V gene lookup returns CDR1 SGDLS and CDR2 YYNGEE. V gave up 7 bases and J gave up 7 bases; unmatched junction bases: 11. The CDR3 DNA is TGTGCCAGCGGTCTAGCGGGGCCCGGGTACGGGGAGCTGTTTTTT. It yields the protein CASGLAGPGYGELFF.